This TCR beta chain was found in a study of a mutant IDH1 vaccine in newly diagnosed glioma. About the study: There were eight vaccinations for patients, given in weeks 1, 3, 5, 7, 11, 15, 19 and 23. Radiotherapy alone preceded vaccination by 4-6 weeks; alternatively, vaccination started with temozolomide cycles. Males made up approximately 60% and females roughly 38% of treated patients, whose mean age was approximately 41 years.

The CDR3 extends over 17 amino acids. Trimming shortened V by 1 base and J by 8 bases, and 22 bases separated the two germline ends. Germline assignment: CDR1 SGHVS and CDR2 FNYEAQ. With respect to this clone: The antigen is unknown.

Measured with immunoSEQ multiplex PCR; TCRdb has only the in-frame clones, and not every one. The profile covers around 62,000 clones, with 75% to 90% appearing a single time and under 2% taken by the ten largest. Sample time point: week 11, during vaccination. Vaccination used 300 ug of mutant IDH1 20-mer peptide per dose, with topical imiquimod. Sequenced here: PBMCs, sampled from a glioma patient whose treatment included an IDH1 peptide vaccine. This chain links TRBV7-6 with TRBJ2-3, with a tentative D call TRBD1 (5 bases). This sequence originates from a man aged 35 to 55 with glioma. The CDR3, as DNA: TGTGCCAGCAGCTTAGTTCGTGTCGACAGACCCCATGGTACGCAGTATTTT. Translating it yields CASSLVRVDRPHGTQYF. Full variable domain (remainder filled in from reference TRBV7-6 and TRBJ2-3): GAGVSQSPRYKVTKRGQDVALRCDPISGHVSLYWYRQALGQGPEFLTYFNYEAQQDKSGLPNDRFSAERPEGSISTLTIQRTEQRDSAMYRCASSLVRVDRPHGTQYFGPGTRLTVL.